This T cell receptor (beta chain) was captured in a study of T cell repertoires in cytomegalovirus infection. Looking at the study overall: Matching HLA type, along with CMV infection, was indicated by public TCR beta signatures.

Regarding the study as a whole: HLA-C-restricted CMV-specific TCR beta clonotypes prevailed in the ex vivo response.

Germline-derived CDR1 and CDR2 are LNHDA and SQIVND (reference sequence). CDR3 length: 14 amino acids. V dropped 3 bases and J dropped 4 bases, with 12 bases sitting between them. In TCRdb, the reads were re-called with MiXCR into one record per CDR3 protein. The top ten hold about a tenth of the sample, which has 150,000 to 180,000 distinct CDR3 sequences, roughly a quarter seen once. This clonotype was detected many times. Antigen specificity is unknown. The chain carries TRBV19 and TRBJ1-1; D is unclear. The sequence derives from a human donor in good health (CMV status not recorded). Some clones in this sample may be carry-over from other donors' samples. Material: PBMCs. The CDR3 DNA follows: TGTGCCAGTAGTATCCAAGGACCGTTCACTGAAGCTTTCTTT. This gives the protein CASSIQGPFTEAFF.